This TCR beta chain emerged from a study of technical replicates of blood from several donors. The CDR3 runs 18 residues. Germline lookup yields CDR1 KGHSH and CDR2 LQKENI. Trimming removed 3 bases from V and 5 bases from J; junction bases left unmatched: 12. Assay used: immunoSEQ multiplex PCR; TCRdb lists only in-frame clones, some missing. The table has about 83,000 clones, around 94% seen once. Sequenced material: T cells isolated from PBMCs. The sequence derives from a human donor in good health. The rearrangement joins TRBV18 to TRBJ2-2; 10 bases agree with TRBD1. The CDR3 DNA follows: TGTGCCAGCTCACCGATCGTTCGACAGGGGGCAGGAACCGGGGAGCTGTTTTTT. It specifies CASSPIVRQGAGTGELFF.